What follows is one TCR beta chain and its context. The protocol was immunoSEQ multiplex PCR, while the TCRdb copy is restricted to in-frame clones and leaves out a portion. The data hold tens of thousands of clones, with around 92% observed a single time. This entry comes from a study of T cell changes during pregnancy in multiple sclerosis. This CDR3 region has 16 residues. Germline lookup yields CDR1 MDHEN and CDR2 SYDVKM. V trimming: 4 bases; J trimming: 0 bases; junction bases outside the gene matches: 5. This chain joins TRBV28 and TRBJ1-2; TRBD1 matches at 10 bases. The starting material was peripheral blood, obtained after pregnancy. The origin of this receptor is a female donor with multiple sclerosis, enrolled in a pregnancy study. CDR3 nucleotides: TGTGCCAGCAGTTATTCCGGGACAGGGGCTAACTATGGCTACACCTTC. Translation gives CASSYSGTGANYGYTF.